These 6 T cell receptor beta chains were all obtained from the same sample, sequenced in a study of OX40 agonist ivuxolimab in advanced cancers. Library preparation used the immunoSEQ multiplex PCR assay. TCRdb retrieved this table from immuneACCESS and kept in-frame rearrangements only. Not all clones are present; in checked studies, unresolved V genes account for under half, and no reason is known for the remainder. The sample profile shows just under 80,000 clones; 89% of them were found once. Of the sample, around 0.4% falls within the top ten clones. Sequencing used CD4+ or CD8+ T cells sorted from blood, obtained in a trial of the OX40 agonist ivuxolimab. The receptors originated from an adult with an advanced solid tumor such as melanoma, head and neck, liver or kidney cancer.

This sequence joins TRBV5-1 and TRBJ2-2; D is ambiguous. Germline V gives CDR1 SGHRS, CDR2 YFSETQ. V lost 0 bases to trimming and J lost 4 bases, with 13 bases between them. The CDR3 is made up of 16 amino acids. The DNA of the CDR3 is TGCGCCAGCAGCTTGGGGATGGCAAGATCCACCGGGGAGCTGTTTTTT. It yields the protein CASSLGMARSTGELFF.

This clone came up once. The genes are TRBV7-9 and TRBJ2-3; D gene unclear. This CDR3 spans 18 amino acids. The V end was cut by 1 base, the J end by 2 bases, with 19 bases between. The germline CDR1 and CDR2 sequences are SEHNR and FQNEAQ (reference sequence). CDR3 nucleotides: TGTGCCAGCAGCTTAGGATTGTTCACTGGAACGACCACAGATACGCAGTATTTT. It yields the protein CASSLGLFTGTTTDTQYF. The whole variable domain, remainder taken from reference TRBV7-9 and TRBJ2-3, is DTGVSQNPRHKITKRGQNVTFRCDPISEHNRLYWYRQTLGQGPEFLTYFQNEAQLEKSRLLSDRFSAERPKGSFSTLEIQRTEQGDSAMYLCASSLGLFTGTTTDTQYFGPGTRLTVL.

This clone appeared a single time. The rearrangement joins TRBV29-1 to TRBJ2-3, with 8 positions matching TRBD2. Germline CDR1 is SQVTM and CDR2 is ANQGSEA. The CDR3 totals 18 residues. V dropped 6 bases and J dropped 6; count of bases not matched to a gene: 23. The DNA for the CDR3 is TGCAGCGTCCCTACGGGGGCCCGACCCAGGACTAGCCCCGATACGCAGTATTTT. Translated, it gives CSVPTGARPRTSPDTQYF.

The CDR3 region is CASRLAGWNADTQYF. DNA for the CDR3: TGCGCCAGCAGACTAGCGGGATGGAACGCAGATACGCAGTATTTT. The chain joins TRBV5-1 to TRBJ2-3; 10 bases match TRBD2. The CDR3 covers 15 residues. V shed 5 bases, J shed 4 bases, and the junction held 7 bases outside the gene matches. Germline CDR1 is SGHRS and CDR2 is YFSETQ.

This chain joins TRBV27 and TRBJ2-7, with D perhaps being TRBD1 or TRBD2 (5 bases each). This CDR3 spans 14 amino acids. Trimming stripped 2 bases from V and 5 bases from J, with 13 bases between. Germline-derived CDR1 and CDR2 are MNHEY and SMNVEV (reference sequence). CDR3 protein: CASSLGWQGHEQYF. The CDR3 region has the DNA TGTGCCAGCAGTTTAGGTTGGCAGGGACACGAGCAGTACTTC.

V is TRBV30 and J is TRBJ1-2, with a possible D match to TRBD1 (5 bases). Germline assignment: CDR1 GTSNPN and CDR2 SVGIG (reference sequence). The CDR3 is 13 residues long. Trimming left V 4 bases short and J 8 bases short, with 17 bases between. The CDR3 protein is CAWTATVSGGYTF. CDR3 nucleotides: TGTGCCTGGACCGCGACAGTATCGGGGGGCTACACCTTC.